This paragraph covers one T cell receptor beta chain sequence. Study processing details: Nucleated cell number was recorded as an estimate derived from reference gene primer amplification. TCRdb keeps only in-frame clones here, not all; method: immunoSEQ multiplex PCR. V and J calls and clone size are as listed in that table; D and trimming were resolved from the DNA. Here the sample spans approximately 24,000 clones, around 87% being singletons. The data were taken from a study of blood T cell repertoires in COVID-19. On the study more broadly: Samples came from the United States, Italy and Spain, spanning acute and convalescent COVID-19. T cells, B-cell-depleted T cells, or PBMCs provided the cDNA or gDNA that served as material.

The CDR3 runs 15 residues. The V and J ends lost 4 bases and 0 bases respectively, with 7 bases between them. The germline CDR1 and CDR2 sequences are SGHNT and YENEEA. The specimen sequenced was peripheral blood. This chain joins TRBV11-3 and TRBJ2-6; no clear D gene. This receptor was obtained from a man between 45 and 60 years old with active COVID-19. CDR3: CASSSHNSGANVLTF. DNA for the CDR3: TGTGCCAGCAGCTCACATAACTCTGGGGCCAACGTCCTGACTTTC. Variable domain in full (rest from reference TRBV11-3 and TRBJ2-6): EAGVVQSPRYKIIEKKQPVAFWCNPISGHNTLYWYLQNLGQGPELLIRYENEEAVDDSQLPKDRFSAERLKGVDSTLKIQPAELGDSAVYLCASSSHNSGANVLTFGAGSRLTVL.